This T cell receptor beta chain derives from a study of CD8 T cells in ankylosing spondylitis. The germline V gene has CDR1 LGHNA and CDR2 YNFKEQ. V lost 1 base and J 0 bases, leaving 12 bases between the germline ends. CDR3 size: 17 residues. Study conclusions and caveats: Significantly higher representation of disease-linked clones was reported for matched ankylosing spondylitis synovial fluid. In ankylosing spondylitis blood, a motif of fewer than 10 highly homologous TCR beta variants appeared characteristic.

Worth noting for this clonotype: Its antigen remains unknown.

TCRdb processed the 5' RACE reads anew with MiXCR; each CDR3 protein has one entry. The sample carries about 750,000 distinct CDR3 sequences, roughly 20% recorded once. This TCR came from a male donor with ankylosing spondylitis. The chain uses TRBV4-2 and TRBJ2-2; no definite D call. Material for sequencing was blood, either unsorted or a sorted T cell fraction (not recorded which). CDR3 region: CASSQVSLIANTGELFF. The CDR3 DNA reads TGTGCCAGCAGCCAAGTGTCACTGATCGCGAACACCGGGGAGCTGTTTTTT.